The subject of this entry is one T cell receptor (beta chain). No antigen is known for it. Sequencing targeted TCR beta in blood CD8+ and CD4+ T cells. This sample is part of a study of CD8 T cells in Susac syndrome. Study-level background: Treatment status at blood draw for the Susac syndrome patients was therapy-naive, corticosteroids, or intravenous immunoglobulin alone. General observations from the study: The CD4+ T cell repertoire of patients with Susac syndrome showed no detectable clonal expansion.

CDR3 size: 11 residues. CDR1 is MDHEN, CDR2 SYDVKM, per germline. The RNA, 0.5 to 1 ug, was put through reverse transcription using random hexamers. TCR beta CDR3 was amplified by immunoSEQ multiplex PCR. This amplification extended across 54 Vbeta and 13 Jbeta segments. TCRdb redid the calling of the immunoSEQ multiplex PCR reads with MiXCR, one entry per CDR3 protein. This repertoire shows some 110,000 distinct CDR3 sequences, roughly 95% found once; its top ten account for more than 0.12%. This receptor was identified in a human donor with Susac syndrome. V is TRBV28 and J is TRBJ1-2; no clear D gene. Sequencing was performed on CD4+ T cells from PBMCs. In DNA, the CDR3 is TGTCTTGCTTCCGCTAACTATGGCTACACCTTC. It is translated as CLASANYGYTF.